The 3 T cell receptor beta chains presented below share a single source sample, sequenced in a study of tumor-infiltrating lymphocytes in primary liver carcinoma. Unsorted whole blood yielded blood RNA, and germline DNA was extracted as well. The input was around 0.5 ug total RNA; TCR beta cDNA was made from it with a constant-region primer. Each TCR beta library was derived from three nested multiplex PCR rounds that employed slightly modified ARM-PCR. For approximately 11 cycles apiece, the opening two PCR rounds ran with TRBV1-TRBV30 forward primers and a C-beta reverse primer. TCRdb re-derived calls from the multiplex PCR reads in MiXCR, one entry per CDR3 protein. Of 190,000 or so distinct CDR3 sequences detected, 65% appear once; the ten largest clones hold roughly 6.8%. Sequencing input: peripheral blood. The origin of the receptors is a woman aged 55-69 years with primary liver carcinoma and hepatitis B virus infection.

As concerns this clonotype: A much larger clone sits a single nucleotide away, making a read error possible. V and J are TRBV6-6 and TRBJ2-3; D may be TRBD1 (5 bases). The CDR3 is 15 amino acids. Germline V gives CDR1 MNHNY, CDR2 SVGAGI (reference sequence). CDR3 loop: CASSYWGSRTDMQYF. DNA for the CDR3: TGTGCCAGCAGTTACTGGGGCAGCCGCACAGATATGCAGTATTTT.

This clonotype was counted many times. As DNA, the CDR3 is TGTGCCAGCAACTCCCAAGCGGGCGGAGGGTCGTCTGAAGCTTTCTTT. Residues: CASNSQAGGGSSEAFF. This chain joins TRBV12-3 or TRBV12-4 and TRBJ1-1; D ambiguous. V lost 7 bases and J 6 bases, leaving 24 bases between the germline ends. The CDR3 has 16 residues.

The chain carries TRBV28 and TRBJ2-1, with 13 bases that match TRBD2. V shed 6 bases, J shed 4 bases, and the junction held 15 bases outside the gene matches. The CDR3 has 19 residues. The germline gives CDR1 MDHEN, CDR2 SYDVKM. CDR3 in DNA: TGTGCCAGCAGCCCGGGACTAGCGGGAATGGGGAATTATTACAATGAGCAGTTCTTC. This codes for CASSPGLAGMGNYYNEQFF. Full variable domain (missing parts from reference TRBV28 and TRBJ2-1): DVKVTQSSRYLVKRTGEKVFLECVQDMDHENMFWYRQDPGLGLRLIYFSYDVKMKEKGDIPEGYSVSREKKERFSLILESASTNQTSMYLCASSPGLAGMGNYYNEQFFGPGTRLTVL.